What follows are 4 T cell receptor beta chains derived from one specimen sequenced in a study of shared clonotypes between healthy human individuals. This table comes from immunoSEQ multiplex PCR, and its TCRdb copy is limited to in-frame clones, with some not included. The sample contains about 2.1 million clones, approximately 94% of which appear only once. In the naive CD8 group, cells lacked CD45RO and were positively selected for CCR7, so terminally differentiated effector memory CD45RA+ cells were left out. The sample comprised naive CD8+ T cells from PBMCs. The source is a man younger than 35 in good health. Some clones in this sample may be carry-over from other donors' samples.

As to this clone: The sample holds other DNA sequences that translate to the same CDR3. CDR3 in DNA: TGTGCCAGCAGTGGCAGGGTCACCTACGAGCAGTACTTC. It translates to CASSGRVTYEQYF. The chain joins TRBV2 to TRBJ2-7; D perhaps matches TRBD1 (5 bases). Between the trimmed V and J ends, which lost 4 bases and 2 bases, there was a span of 9 bases. This CDR3 is 13 amino acids long. Germline V CDR1 and CDR2: SNHLY, FYNNEI.

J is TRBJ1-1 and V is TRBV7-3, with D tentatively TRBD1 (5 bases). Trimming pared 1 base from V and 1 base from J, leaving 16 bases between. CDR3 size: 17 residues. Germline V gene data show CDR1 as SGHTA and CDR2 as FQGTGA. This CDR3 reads CASSLIRGGLRNTEAFF. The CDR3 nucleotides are TGTGCCAGCAGCTTAATCCGGGGCGGACTAAGGAACACTGAAGCTTTCTTT.

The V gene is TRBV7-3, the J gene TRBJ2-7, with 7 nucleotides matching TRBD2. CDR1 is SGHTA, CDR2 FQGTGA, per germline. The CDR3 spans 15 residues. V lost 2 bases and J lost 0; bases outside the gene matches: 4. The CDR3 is CASSLGGTNSYEQYF. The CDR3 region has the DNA TGTGCCAGCAGCTTAGGCGGGACTAACTCCTACGAGCAGTACTTC.

The CDR3 loop reads CASSVNPTTGPGANVLTF. CDR3 coding DNA: TGTGCCAGCAGCGTAAATCCTACAACAGGGCCTGGGGCCAACGTCCTGACTTTC. The chain uses TRBV9 and TRBJ2-6, with a weak D call TRBD1 (6 bases). Germline V gives CDR1 SGDLS, CDR2 YYNGEE. CDR3 length: 18 amino acids. V was shortened by 1 base and J by 2 bases, with 16 bases between the two germline ends.